This T cell receptor beta chain comes out of a study of T cells in Graves' hyperthyroidism and ophthalmopathy. This clonotype was observed at least ten times. The antigen is not known. Study observations and caveats: Most thyroid clonotypes with frequency above 0.001 were detected in blood.

TCR beta CDR3 region amplification was performed from RNA transcripts. With the HTBI primer set, the TCR CDR3 went through a first round of RT-PCR. Each CDR3 protein is one row after TCRdb ran MiXCR on the multiplex PCR reads. The table has a few hundred thousand distinct CDR3 sequences, about 45% seen once. Clinical symptoms, serum thyroxine, TRAb, thyroid ultrasound and orbital computed tomography informed diagnoses. This CDR3 spans 21 amino acids. Germline loops: CDR1 SGHTA, CDR2 FQGTGA. Trimming at V came to 3 bases and at J to 1 base, leaving 17 bases not matched to a gene. Sequencing was done on a sample of peripheral blood or thyroid tissue (not recorded which). The receptor's source is an adult woman with Graves' disease, either hyperthyroidism or ophthalmopathy (not recorded which). V usage is TRBV7-3 and J usage is TRBJ1-6; 8 nucleotides align to TRBD1. CDR3 sequence (DNA): TGTGCCAGCAGCTTCCCGAACCAACCCGACAGGGGACGGTCCTATAATTCACCCCTCCACTTT. Translating gives CASSFPNQPDRGRSYNSPLHF.